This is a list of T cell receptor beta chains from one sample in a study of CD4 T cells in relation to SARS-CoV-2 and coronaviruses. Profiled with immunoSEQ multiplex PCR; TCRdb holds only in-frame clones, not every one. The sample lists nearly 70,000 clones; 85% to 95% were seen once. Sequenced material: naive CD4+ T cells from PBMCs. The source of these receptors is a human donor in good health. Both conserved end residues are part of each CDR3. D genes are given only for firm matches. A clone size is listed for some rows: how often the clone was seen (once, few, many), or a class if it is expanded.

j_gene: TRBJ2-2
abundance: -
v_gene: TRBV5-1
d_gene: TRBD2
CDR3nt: TGCGCCAGCAGCTTTATCGGGGGGTCCGGGGAGCTGTTTTTT
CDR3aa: CASSFIGGSGELFF

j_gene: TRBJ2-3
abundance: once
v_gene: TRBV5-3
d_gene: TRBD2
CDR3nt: TGTGCCAGAAGCTTCGACCTTCTAGCGGGAGTTCCCCCAGGCCCAGAGACCGCAGATACGCAGTATTTT
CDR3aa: CARSFDLLAGVPPGPETADTQYF

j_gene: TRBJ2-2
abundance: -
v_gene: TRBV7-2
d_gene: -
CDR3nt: TGTGCCAGCAGCTTAGGCAGAGCCACCGGGGAGCTGTTTTTT
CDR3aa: CASSLGRATGELFF

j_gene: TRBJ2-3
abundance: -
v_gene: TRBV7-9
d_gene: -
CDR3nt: TGTGCCAGCAGCGCCGTTTGGGATACGCAGTATTTT
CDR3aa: CASSAVWDTQYF

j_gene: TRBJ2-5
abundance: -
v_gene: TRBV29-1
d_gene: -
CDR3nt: TGCAGCGTCGCGGCGAACCAAGAGACCCAGTACTTC
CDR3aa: CSVAANQETQYF

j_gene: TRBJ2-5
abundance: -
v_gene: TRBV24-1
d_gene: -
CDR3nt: TGTGCCACCAGTGAGCCGGGGAGTCAAGAGACCCAGTACTTC
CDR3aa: CATSEPGSQETQYF

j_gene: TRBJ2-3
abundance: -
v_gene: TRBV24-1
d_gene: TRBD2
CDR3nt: TGTGCCACCAGTGATTGGACTAGCGGGGGGTTTACAGATACGCAGTATTTT
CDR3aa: CATSDWTSGGFTDTQYF

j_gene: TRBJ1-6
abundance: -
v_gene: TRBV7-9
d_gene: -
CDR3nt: TGTGCCAGCAGCTTTCGGATGGGGGATTCACCCCTCCACTTT
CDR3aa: CASSFRMGDSPLHF

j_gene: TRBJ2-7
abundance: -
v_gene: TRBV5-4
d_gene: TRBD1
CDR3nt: TGTGCCAGCAGCTTGCGGGACAGGGGAAGCGAGCAGTACTTC
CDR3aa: CASSLRDRGSEQYF

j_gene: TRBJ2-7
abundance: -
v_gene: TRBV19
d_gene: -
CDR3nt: TGTGCCAGTAGTATCAGGACATTCTCCTACGAGCAGTACTTC
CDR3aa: CASSIRTFSYEQYF

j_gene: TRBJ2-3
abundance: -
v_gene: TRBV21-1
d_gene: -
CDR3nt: TGTGCCAGCAGCAAAACCCGGGACAGGAGGTGGGCTACGCAGTATTTT
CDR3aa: CASSKTRDRRWATQYF

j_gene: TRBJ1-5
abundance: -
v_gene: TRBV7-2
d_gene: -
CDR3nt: TGTGCCAGCAGCTTCACAGGACGGTATCAGCCCCAGCATTTT
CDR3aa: CASSFTGRYQPQHF

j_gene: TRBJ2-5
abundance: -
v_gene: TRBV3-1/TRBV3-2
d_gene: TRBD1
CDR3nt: TGTGCCAGCAGCCTGGGACAGGGGGAAGAGACCCAGTACTTC
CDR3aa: CASSLGQGEETQYF

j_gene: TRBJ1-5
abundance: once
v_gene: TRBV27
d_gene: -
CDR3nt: TGTGCCAGCAGTTCACAGGGTGTAGGGGGCAATCAGCCCCAGCATTTT
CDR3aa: CASSSQGVGGNQPQHF

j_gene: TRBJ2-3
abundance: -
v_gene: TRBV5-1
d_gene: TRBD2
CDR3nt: TGCGCCAGCAGCTCGGGACTAGCGGGATATGGTGATACGCAGTATTTT
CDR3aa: CASSSGLAGYGDTQYF

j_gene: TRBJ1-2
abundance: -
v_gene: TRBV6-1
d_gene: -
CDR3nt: TGTGCCAGCAGTGAACAGGGCCGGTTGGGCTACACCTTC
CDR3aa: CASSEQGRLGYTF

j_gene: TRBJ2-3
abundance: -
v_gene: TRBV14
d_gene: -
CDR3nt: TGTGCCAGCAGCTCCTCGGCGGGGTTAGCAGATACGCAGTATTTT
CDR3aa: CASSSSAGLADTQYF

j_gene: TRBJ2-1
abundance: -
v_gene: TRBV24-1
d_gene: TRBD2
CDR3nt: TGTGCCACCAGTGATTTGGGGAGCGGGAGATCCTACAATGAGCAGTTCTTC
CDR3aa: CATSDLGSGRSYNEQFF

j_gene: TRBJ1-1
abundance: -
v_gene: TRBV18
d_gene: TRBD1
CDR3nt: TGTGCCAGCTCGCCTATGACAGGGTTTGAAGCTTTCTTT
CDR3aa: CASSPMTGFEAFF

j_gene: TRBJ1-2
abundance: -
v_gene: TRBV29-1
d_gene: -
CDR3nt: TGCAGCGTTGAGTTTGGCTACACCTTC
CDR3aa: CSVEFGYTF

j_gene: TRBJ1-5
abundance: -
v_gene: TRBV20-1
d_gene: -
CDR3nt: TGCAGTGCTAGTGACAGGCGAAGGGGCAATCAGCCCCAGCATTTT
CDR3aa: CSASDRRRGNQPQHF

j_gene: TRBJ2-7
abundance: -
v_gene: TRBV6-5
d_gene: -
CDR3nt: TGTGCCAGCAGTTACCGACTTACTAGCTCCTACGAGCAGTACTTC
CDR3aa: CASSYRLTSSYEQYF

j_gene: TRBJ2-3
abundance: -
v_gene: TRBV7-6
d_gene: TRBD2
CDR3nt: TGTGCCAGCAGCCCAGTCGGGACTAGCGGGGGGACAGATACGCAGTATTTT
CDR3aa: CASSPVGTSGGTDTQYF

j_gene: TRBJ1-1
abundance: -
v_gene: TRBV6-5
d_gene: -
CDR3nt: TGTGCCAGCAGTTCAGGAATCTCATTCCAAGCTTTCTTT
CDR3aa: CASSSGISFQAFF

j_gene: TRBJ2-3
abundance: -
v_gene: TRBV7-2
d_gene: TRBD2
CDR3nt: TGTGCCAGCAGCTTAGATTTAGCTAGCGGGGGGTTAGATACGCAGTATTTT
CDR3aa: CASSLDLASGGLDTQYF

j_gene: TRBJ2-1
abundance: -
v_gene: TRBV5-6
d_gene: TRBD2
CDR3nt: TGTGCCAGCAGGTACGGGACTAGCGATTACAATGAGCAGTTCTTC
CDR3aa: CASRYGTSDYNEQFF

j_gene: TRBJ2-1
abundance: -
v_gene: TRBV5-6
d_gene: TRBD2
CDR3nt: TGTGCCAGCAGCTTGGCGGTCGCGGGAGGGGGCATTGATGAGCAGTTCTTC
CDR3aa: CASSLAVAGGGIDEQFF

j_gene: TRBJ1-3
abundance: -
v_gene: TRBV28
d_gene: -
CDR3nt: TGTGCCACGGGGACGGGGGACTCTGGAAACACCATATATTTT
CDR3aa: CATGTGDSGNTIYF

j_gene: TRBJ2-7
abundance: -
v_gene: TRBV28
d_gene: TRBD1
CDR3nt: TGTGCCAGCAGTCCACCCGACAGGGGAATTGAGCAGTACTTC
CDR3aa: CASSPPDRGIEQYF

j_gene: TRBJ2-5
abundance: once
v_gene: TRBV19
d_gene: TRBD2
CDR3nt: TGTGCCAGTAGCGAACTAGCGGGAGATAGGAAGACCCAGTACTTC
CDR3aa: CASSELAGDRKTQYF

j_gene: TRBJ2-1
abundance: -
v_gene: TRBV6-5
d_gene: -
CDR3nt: TGTGCCAGCAACTCGTTGGCGCAACGCAATGAGCAGTTCTTC
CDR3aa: CASNSLAQRNEQFF

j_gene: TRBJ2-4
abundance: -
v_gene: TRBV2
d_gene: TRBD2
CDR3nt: TGTGCCAGCAGTGGGGGCGGGGGAGCCAAAAACATTCAGTACTTC
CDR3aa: CASSGGGGAKNIQYF

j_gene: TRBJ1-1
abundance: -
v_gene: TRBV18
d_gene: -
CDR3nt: TGTGCCAGCTCGCTTGAAGACACCCGGAACACTGAAGCTTTCTTT
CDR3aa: CASSLEDTRNTEAFF

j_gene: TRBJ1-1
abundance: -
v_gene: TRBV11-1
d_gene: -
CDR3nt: TGTGCCAGCAGCTTAACGGCAAGGGTCCCCACTGAAGCTTTCTTT
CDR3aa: CASSLTARVPTEAFF

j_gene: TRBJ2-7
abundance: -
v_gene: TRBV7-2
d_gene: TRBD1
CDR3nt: TGTGCCAGCAGCTTCCTAGGGGGCGATATCAACGAGCAGTACTTC
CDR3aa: CASSFLGGDINEQYF

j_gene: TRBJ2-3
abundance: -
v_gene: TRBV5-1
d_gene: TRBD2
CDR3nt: TGCGCCAGCAGCTTGGCCGCGGCTAGCGGGGGAGATACGCAGTATTTT
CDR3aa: CASSLAAASGGDTQYF

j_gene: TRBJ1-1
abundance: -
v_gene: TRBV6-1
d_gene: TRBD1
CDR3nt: TGTGCCAGCAGTGGGTACTACAGGGGGCTGCGGGACACTGAAGCTTTCTTT
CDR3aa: CASSGYYRGLRDTEAFF

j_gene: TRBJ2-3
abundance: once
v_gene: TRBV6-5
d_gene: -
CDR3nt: TGTGCCAGCAGCCGGGGGTCCGATACGCAGTATTTT
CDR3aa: CASSRGSDTQYF

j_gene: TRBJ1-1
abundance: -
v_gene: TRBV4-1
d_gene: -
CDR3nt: TGCGCCAGCAGCCCTGGAACAGGCGGGACTGAAGCTTTCTTT
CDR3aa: CASSPGTGGTEAFF

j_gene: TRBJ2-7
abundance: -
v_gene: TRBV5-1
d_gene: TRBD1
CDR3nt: TGCGCCAGCAGCCCGGATGGGACAGGGGGCCTCGAGCAGTACTTC
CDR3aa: CASSPDGTGGLEQYF

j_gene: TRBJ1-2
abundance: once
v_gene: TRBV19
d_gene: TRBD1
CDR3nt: TGTGCCTGTCACAGGGGAGCTAACTATGGCTACACCTTC
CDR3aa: CACHRGANYGYTF

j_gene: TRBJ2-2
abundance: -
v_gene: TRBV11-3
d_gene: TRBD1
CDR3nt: TGTGCCAGCAGCTCAAGGACAGGCAACACCGGGGAGCTGTTTTTT
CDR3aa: CASSSRTGNTGELFF

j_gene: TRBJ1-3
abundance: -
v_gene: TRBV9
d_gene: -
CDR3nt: TGTGCCAGCAGCGAACGAATTACAGGGAGAGCTGGAAACACCATATATTTT
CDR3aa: CASSERITGRAGNTIYF

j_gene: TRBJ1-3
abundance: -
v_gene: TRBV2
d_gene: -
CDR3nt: TGTGCCAGCATACCTCGGTTAACTGGAAACACCATATATTTT
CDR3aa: CASIPRLTGNTIYF

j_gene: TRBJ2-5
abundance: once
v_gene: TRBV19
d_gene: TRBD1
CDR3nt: TGTGCCAGTAGACCTACAGGGGGCGCCCGGGAGACCCAGTACTTC
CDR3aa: CASRPTGGARETQYF

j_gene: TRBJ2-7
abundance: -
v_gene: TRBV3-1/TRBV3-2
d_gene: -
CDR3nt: TGTGCCAGCAGCCACACGTCCTACGAGCAGTACTTC
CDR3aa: CASSHTSYEQYF

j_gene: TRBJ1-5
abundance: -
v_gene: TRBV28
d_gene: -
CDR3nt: TGTGCCAGCAGTCGCGGAGGGGGGTACAATCAGCCCCAGCATTTT
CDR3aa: CASSRGGGYNQPQHF

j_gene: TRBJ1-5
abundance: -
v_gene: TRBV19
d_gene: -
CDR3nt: TGTGCCAGTGAGAAGAGCAATCAGCCCCAGCATTTT
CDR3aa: CASEKSNQPQHF

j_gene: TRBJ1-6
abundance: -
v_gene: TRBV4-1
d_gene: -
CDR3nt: TGCGCCAGCAGCCTTACCCCCGGGACGGCCGTCGCACCCCTCCACTTT
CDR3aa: CASSLTPGTAVAPLHF

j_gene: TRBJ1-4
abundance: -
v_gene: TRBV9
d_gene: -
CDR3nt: TGTGCCAGCAGCCGAGACGACCCCGTGTGGGCAACTAATGAAAAACTGTTTTTT
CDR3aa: CASSRDDPVWATNEKLFF

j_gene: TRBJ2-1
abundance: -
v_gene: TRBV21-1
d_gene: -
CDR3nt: TGTGCCAGCAGCAAAGCCGAACGGGAGGCATTAAAAAAGAATGAGCAGTTCTTC
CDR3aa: CASSKAEREALKKNEQFF

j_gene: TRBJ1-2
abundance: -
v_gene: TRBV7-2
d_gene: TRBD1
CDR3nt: TGTGCCAGCCACGCTCTGGGACAGGGGGCAAGGGGCTACACCTTC
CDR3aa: CASHALGQGARGYTF